This TCR beta chain was sequenced for a study of Graves' ophthalmopathy and Graves' hyperthyroidism (dated by TCRdb to the late 2010s). A note on the overall study: Peripheral blood was collected at initial diagnosis, prior to any treatment. The study used TCR beta repertoire signatures to distinguish Graves' ophthalmopathy from Graves' hyperthyroidism and to predict progression to ophthalmopathy. In total, some 130 blood samples were TCR-sequenced: 43 ophthalmopathy, around 75 hyperthyroidism and some 17 hyperthyroidism-to-ophthalmopathy patients. A discovery set of about 99 patients (around 45 ophthalmopathy, 55 to 60 stable hyperthyroidism) was enrolled to explore V-J signatures distinguishing ophthalmopathy from hyperthyroidism. For independent validation, a separate cohort was made up of 18 to 20 hyperthyroidism patients plus 17 patients who later progressed from hyperthyroidism to ophthalmopathy. T-cell repertoires of thyroid tissue and blood were compared in over 5 hyperthyroidism patients. After sampling, hyperthyroidism patients received methimazole starting at 30 mg daily, and ophthalmopathy patients received high-dose intravenous methylprednisolone. For training and testing, the 95 to 100 patients in the discovery cohort were randomly divided in a 7:3 ratio.

Overall study outcomes, separate from this receptor: The 13-signature model separated ophthalmopathy from stable hyperthyroidism with roughly 88% sensitivity and 81% to 82% specificity in cross-validation, and 80%/75% in the test set. In validation, the model predicted ophthalmopathy progression with more than 55% sensitivity and roughly 72% specificity; roughly eleven predicted patients were CT-confirmed with GO in a median of approximately 6.5 months. Most expanded thyroid clonotypes with a frequency above 0.001 also appeared in blood, which suggests that blood repertoires may reflect the immune response in the thyroid. Sample size was not statistically predetermined, and group allocation was not concealed from the investigators.

Stable hyperthyroidism was defined as no progression to ophthalmopathy within 18 months of follow-up. The hyperthyroidism patients were 18 to 65 years old and newly diagnosed, with a disease duration of less than 2 months. Patients with other autoimmune diseases, uncontrolled infections, pregnancy or lactation were excluded. Diagnosis was based on clinical symptoms, serum thyroxine, TRAb, thyroid ultrasound and orbital computed tomography. PBMCs were isolated from more than 8 ml of fresh peripheral blood by Ficoll-Paque density gradient centrifugation. Trizol reagent was used to extract the total RNA, and its quality was then checked on an Agilent 2100 Bioanalyzer. TCR beta CDR3 regions were amplified from RNA transcripts for repertoire sequencing. The first round of RT-PCR was done with HTBI primers and the Qiagen OneStep RT-PCR kit, and was followed by a second round of multiplex PCR, then size selection and purification. Libraries were sequenced paired-end with 100 bp reads on an Illumina HiSeq2000. Per the original workflow: Reads were processed with SOAPnuke, discarding reads with adapters, uncalled bases, mean Phred below 15, or no exact constant-primer or identifier match. High-quality paired reads were merged with COPE v1.2.5. Clonotypes were defined as unique nucleotide sequences and were aligned to IMGT TRB V, D and J references using MiTCR v1.1. Only V-J combinations with frequency above 0.0001 were analysed, covering 98% to 99.2% of repertoires. A TCR clonal expansion and chaos score per V-J combination was defined as the ratio of F50 clonal expansion to chaos observed in the TCRdist matrix. Welch's t-statistics and random forest were used to reduce features to over ten V-J combinations, which were fed into a naive Bayes classifier. The similarity between thyroid and blood repertoires was quantified using the Morisita-Horn index. TCRdb applied fastp at Q25 and MiXCR to the public reads, then kept only in-frame beta chains. Each CDR3 protein appears once, grouped with its most common genes and DNA. These V and J calls rely on TCRdb rather than the paper's analysis. The sample contains hundreds of thousands of distinct CDR3 sequences, around 21% of them found a single time. The top ten hold roughly 3% of the sample.

CDR1 and CDR2 (DFQATT, SNEGSKA) derive from the germline V gene (reference sequence). From cysteine to phenylalanine, the CDR3 is 14 amino acids long. CDR3 DNA only is kept here, 42 bases in frame from base 1. V lost 1 base and J lost 3 bases, and the count of bases not matched to a germline gene is 3. This clonotype showed up many times. Its antigen is still unknown. Nothing much larger sits one base from this clone, and base qualities are not available. The chain couples TRBV20-1 to TRBJ2-7; 10 of the junction bases match TRBD2. The TCR was taken from a woman between 18 and 29 years old with stable Graves' hyperthyroidism. Donor details come from another sample of the same person, matched by shared clones. Input material: peripheral blood. CDR3 loop: CSARGAGGVYEQYF. The nucleotide sequence reads as follows: TGCAGTGCTAGAGGAGCGGGAGGGGTCTACGAGCAGTACTTC.